Included here is one T cell receptor (beta chain) sequence, with context. What it binds is unknown. Authors' methods: Filtering differed, since immunoSEQ gave only junction sequences and no quality scores. Profiling relied on immunoSEQ multiplex PCR, and the TCRdb table lists in-frame clones only, not all of them. Clone size and V and J calls were adopted from that table, with D and trimming inferred from the DNA. The data show over 1.5 million clones, about 98% seen once. This record belongs to a study of shared clonotypes between healthy human individuals. Overall study findings and caveats: The generation probabilities recorded for non-shared clonotypes fell below those of clonotypes shared by all four donors. Clonotype sharing among donors was thought likely to change with sequencing depth.

There are 14 residues in the CDR3. Germline V lookup: CDR1 ENHRY, CDR2 SYGVKD. V lost 6 bases and J 5 bases, leaving 17 bases between the germline ends. The sample consisted of naive CD4+ T cells sorted from blood. Documented subset: CD45RA+ positively selected. The origin of this receptor is a man aged 25 to 45 in good health. The chain links TRBV10-3 to TRBJ2-7, with a possible D match to TRBD2 (6 bases). CDR3 nucleotide sequence: TGTGCCATCAGCAGCCGGGACTTCGAGGACGAGCAGTACTTC. This sequence encodes CAISSRDFEDEQYF.